This T cell receptor beta chain was captured by sequencing in a study of cytomegalovirus exposure and HLA in healthy donors. The study, taken as a whole, reports: The productive fraction for most TCR beta V segments was about 87% or about 30% in an earlier analysis. Presence/absence analyses rested on an assumption that sequencing depth was roughly uniform across donors.

This CDR3 region has 15 residues. Germline loops: CDR1 SGHRS, CDR2 YFSETQ. V gave up 7 bases and J gave up 2 bases; unmatched junction bases: 9. 60 Vbeta and 13 Jbeta primers were used in PCR. The table came from immunoSEQ multiplex PCR; TCRdb's copy has only in-frame clones and leaves some out. This sample carries roughly 130,000 clones, over 70% of them seen once, and the ten largest clones take approximately 1.8%. Concerning this clone: The antigen remains unidentified.

The chain combines TRBV5-1 with TRBJ2-5; 9 nucleotides line up with TRBD2. The sequence was obtained from a woman between 35 and 50 years old in good health and CMV-seronegative. Sequencing was done on a sample of PBMCs. This CDR3 reads CASASPLAGQETQYF. The CDR3 DNA follows: TGCGCCAGCGCCAGTCCGCTAGCGGGGCAAGAGACCCAGTACTTC.